The TCR beta chain under discussion was sequenced for a study of T cell responses to AZD1222 COVID-19 vaccine. Study findings and constraints: Vaccine-associated CD4 TCRs spanned spike, dominant at 160-218 and 743-854.

The table lists this clone with a count of one. Its target is unknown. The CDR3 length is 15 residues. Germline V gene sequence: CDR1 KGHSH, CDR2 LQKENI. With V trimmed by 3 bases and J by 8 bases, 11 bases remained unmatched. Repertoires were generated with immunoSEQ multiplex PCR, while TCRdb's copy carries only in-frame clones and drops some. Found here are 45,000 to 60,000 clones, about three quarters of them singletons; the top ten hold roughly 7%. The J gene is TRBJ1-2, the V gene TRBV18, with TRBD1 matching over 8 bases. The TCR originated in an adult in good health. Here the sequenced sample was peripheral blood, taken on day 0 of AZD1222 vaccination. CDR3 protein: CASSPRGQGAIGYTF. DNA for the CDR3: TGTGCCAGCTCACCCCGGGGGCAGGGGGCAATCGGCTACACCTTC.